Only a few counts were recorded for the clone carrying this T cell receptor (beta chain). The target antigen is unknown. Time point reported: newly diagnosed GD, antithyroid drugs for less than 3 months. PBMC-extracted RNA yielded the TCR library. The data are from a study of regulatory T cells in long-lasting Graves disease. The wider study: Antithyroid drug exposure in newly diagnosed Graves' patients had lasted under 3 months. Study-wide results and caveats: Patients with persistent disease shared 2,700 or so public clonotypes, outpacing the roughly 950 shared by new patients.

Researchers made TCR beta libraries by using iRepertoire HTBI primers and running Arm-PCR on CDR3 regions. TCRdb processed the multiplex PCR reads anew with MiXCR; each CDR3 protein has one entry. The table has under 450,000 distinct CDR3 sequences, around 11% seen once. The CDR3 length is 13 residues. V was pared by 0 bases and J by 7 bases, with 9 bases between. Germline V gene sequence: CDR1 DFQATT, CDR2 SNEGSKA (reference sequence). The same data also contributed to another study, on T cells in Graves' hyperthyroidism and ophthalmopathy.

The chain recombines TRBV20-1 with TRBJ2-2; D is unresolved. The origin of this receptor is a young woman with Graves disease. The source material was peripheral blood mononuclear cells (PBMCs), sampled at new diagnosis, from a patient treated with antithyroid drugs. In DNA form, the CDR3 reads TGCAGTGCTAGAGAGGGGTCTGGCGGGGAGCTGTTTTTT. This encodes CSAREGSGGELFF.